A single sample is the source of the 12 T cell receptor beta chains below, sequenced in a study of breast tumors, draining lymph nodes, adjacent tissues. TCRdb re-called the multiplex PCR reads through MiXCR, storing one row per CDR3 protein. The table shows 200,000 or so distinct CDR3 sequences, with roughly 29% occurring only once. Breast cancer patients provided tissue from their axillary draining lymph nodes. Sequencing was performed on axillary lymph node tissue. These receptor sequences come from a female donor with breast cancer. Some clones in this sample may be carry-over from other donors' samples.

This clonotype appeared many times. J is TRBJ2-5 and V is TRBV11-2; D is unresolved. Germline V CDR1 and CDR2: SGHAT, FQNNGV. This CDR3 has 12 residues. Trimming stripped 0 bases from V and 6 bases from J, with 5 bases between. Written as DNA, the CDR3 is TGTGCCAGCAGCTTAGAGAGACAGACCCAGTACTTC. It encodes CASSLERQTQYF.

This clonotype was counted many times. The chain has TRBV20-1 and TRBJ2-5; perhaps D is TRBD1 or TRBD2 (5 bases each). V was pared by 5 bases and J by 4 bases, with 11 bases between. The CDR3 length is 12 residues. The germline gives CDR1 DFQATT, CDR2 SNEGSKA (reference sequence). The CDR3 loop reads CSAAGTGETQYF. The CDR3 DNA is TGCAGTGCTGCTGGGACGGGAGAGACCCAGTACTTC.

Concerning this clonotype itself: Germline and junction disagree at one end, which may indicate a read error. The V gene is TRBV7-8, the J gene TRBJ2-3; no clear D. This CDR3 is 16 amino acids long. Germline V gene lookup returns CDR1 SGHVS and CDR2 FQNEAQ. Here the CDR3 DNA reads TGTACCAGCAGCCGAACTCTCGACTCGTGGTCCTACGAGCAGTATTTT. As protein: CTSSRTLDSWSYEQYF.

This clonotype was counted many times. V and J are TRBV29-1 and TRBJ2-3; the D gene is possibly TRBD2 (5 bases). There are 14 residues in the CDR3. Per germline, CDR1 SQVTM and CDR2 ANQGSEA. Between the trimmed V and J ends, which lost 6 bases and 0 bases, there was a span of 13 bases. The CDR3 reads CSVPDWASTDTQYF. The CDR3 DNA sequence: TGCAGCGTCCCGGACTGGGCTAGCACAGATACGCAGTATTTT.

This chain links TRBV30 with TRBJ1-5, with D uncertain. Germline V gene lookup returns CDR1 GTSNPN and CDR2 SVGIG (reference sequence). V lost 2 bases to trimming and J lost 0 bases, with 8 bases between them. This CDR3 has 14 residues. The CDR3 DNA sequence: TGTGCCTGGAGTAGCCCCTATAGCAATCAGCCCCAGCATTTT. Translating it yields CAWSSPYSNQPQHF.

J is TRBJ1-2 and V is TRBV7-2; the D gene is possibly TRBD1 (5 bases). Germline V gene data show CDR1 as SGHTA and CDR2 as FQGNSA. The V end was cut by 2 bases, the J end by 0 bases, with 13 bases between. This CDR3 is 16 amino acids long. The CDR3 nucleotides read TGTGCCAGCAGCTTAATGGGACCGGACGCTAACTATGGCTACACCTTC. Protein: CASSLMGPDANYGYTF.

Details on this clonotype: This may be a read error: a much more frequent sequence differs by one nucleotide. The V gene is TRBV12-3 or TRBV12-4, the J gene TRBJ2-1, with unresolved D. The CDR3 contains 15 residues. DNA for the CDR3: TGTGCCAGCGGTTTAAGAGACGCCGGGCGGAATGAGCAGTTCTTC. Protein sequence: CASGLRDAGRNEQFF.

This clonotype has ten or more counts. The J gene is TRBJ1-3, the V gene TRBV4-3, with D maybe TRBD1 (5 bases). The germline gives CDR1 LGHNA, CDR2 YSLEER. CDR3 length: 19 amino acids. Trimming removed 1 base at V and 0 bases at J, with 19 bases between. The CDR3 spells CASSQGWGFLPSSGNTIYF. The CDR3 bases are TGCGCCAGCAGCCAAGGTTGGGGGTTTCTGCCGTCCTCTGGAAACACCATATATTTT.

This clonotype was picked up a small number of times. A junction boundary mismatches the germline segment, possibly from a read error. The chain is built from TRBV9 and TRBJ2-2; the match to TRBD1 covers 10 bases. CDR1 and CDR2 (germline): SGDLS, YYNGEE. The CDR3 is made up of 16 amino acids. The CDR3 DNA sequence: TGTGCCAGCAGCCCGGGGACAGGGGCCCCCTCCGGGGCGCTGTTTTTT. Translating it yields CASSPGTGAPSGALFF. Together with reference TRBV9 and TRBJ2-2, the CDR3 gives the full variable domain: DSGVTQTPKHLITATGQRVTLRCSPRSGDLSVYWYQQSLDQGLQFLIQYYNGEERAKGNILERFSAQQFPDLHSELNLSSLELGDSALYFCASSPGTGAPSGALFFGEGSRLTVL.

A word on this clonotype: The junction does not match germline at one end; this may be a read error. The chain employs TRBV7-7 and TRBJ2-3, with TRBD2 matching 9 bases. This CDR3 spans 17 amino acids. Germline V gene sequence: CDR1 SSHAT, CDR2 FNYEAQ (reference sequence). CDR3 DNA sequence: TGTGCTAGCAGCCCTGGGACTAGCCATGTACTCACAGATCCGCAGTATTTT. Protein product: CASSPGTSHVLTDPQYF.

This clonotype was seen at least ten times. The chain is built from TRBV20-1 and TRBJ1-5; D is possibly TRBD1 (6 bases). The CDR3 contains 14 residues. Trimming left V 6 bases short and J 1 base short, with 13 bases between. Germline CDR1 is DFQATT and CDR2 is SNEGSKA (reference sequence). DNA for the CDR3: TGCAGTGCCACGATAGGGGGGAGCAATCAGCCCCAGCATTTT. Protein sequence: CSATIGGSNQPQHF.

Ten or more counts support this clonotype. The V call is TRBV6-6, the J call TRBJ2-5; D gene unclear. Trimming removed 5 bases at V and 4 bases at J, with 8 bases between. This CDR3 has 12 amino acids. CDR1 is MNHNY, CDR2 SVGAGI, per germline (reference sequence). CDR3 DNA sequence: TGTGCCAGCAGTACCCGGAGAGAGACCCAGTACTTC. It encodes CASSTRRETQYF.